This is a list of T cell receptor beta chains from one sample in a study of control samples from healthy donors and cancer patients. This table comes from immunoSEQ multiplex PCR, and its TCRdb copy is limited to in-frame clones, with some not included. The sample lists some 82,000 clones; about 79% were seen once. Sequenced: PBMCs. These receptors all come from a man in his sixties with head and neck cancer. The CDR3 runs from the conserved cysteine through the conserved F or W. The order of the fields is J gene, clone size, V gene, CDR3 protein. Some rows have no size entry. The others give once, few or many, or a class for an expanded clone.

>TRBJ1-1|.|TRBV2
CASSRQAVNTEAFF
>TRBJ2-7|.|TRBV10-1
CASSPGTSNYEQCF
>TRBJ2-7|.|TRBV28
CASSRDRGSSDEQYF
>TRBJ2-7|.|TRBV12-3/TRBV12-4
CASSLAGADEQYF
>TRBJ1-1|once|TRBV19
CASSQPGHMNTEAFF
>TRBJ2-5|.|TRBV30
CAWTRDSQYQETQYF
>TRBJ1-1|.|TRBV18
CASSPNRDLGETEAFF
>TRBJ2-3|.|TRBV30
CAWSLGQGTDTQYF
>TRBJ1-1|.|TRBV14
CASSQDLGQATEAFF
>TRBJ2-2|.|TRBV30
CAQAGLARGGELFF
>TRBJ1-1|.|TRBV3-1/TRBV3-2
CASSQGRGTGYTEAFF
>TRBJ2-7|.|TRBV27
CASSLSGGTWWEQYF
>TRBJ1-1|.|TRBV10-1
CASSLRRFEGAVFGTEAFF
>TRBJ2-3|.|TRBV10-3
CATQAGAGTDTQYF
>TRBJ2-1|.|TRBV2
CASRGLAGGVEQFF
>TRBJ2-3|.|TRBV28
CASSLVAVRTDTQYF
>TRBJ2-6|.|TRBV14
CASSLYLTTANVLTF
>TRBJ2-3|.|TRBV1
CTSSQSSGHRTDTQYF
>TRBJ1-5|.|TRBV19
CASSFPFGTAVSNQPQHF
>TRBJ2-2|once|TRBV6-7
CASSSTGGLDTGELFF
>TRBJ2-7|once|TRBV11-1
CASSLSGTAEQYF
>TRBJ2-3|.|TRBV5-4
CASSLVQSPDTQYF
>TRBJ2-3|.|TRBV30
CAWRVQGADTQYF
>TRBJ1-4|.|TRBV12-3/TRBV12-4
CASSPGQGEKLFF
>TRBJ1-2|once|TRBV19
CASSPGQGRNYGYTF
>TRBJ1-5|.|TRBV7-8
CASSLAWGNQPQHF
>TRBJ2-5|.|TRBV2
CALLLDRGWETQYF
>TRBJ2-7|.|TRBV5-1
CASSLLAASSYEQYF
>TRBJ2-1|.|TRBV20-1
CSASIPSGNNEQFF
>TRBJ1-5|.|TRBV6-6
CASSYLSRGRNQPQHF
>TRBJ2-7|.|TRBV4-2
CASSQDIPESYEQYF
>TRBJ1-2|.|TRBV28
CASSAGQEVNIGYGYTF
>TRBJ1-2|.|TRBV19
CASRDRAFQGYTF
>TRBJ2-5|.|TRBV3-1/TRBV3-2
CASSRRTRDRLYF
>TRBJ2-1|.|TRBV11-3
CASSFSSYNEQFF
>TRBJ1-2|.|TRBV30
CAWSGGVWGYTF
>TRBJ1-6|.|TRBV5-4
CASSSYNSPLHF
>TRBJ2-1|.|TRBV5-7
CASSSDRANEQFF
>TRBJ1-1|.|TRBV29-1
CSGGQDALGAEAFF
>TRBJ2-3|.|TRBV3-1/TRBV3-2
CASSLVGLAGILGRSTDTQYF
>TRBJ2-3|.|TRBV6-5
CASSYSEVMADTQYF
>TRBJ2-1|.|TRBV6-6
CASSATGSYNEQFF
>TRBJ1-5|.|TRBV2
CASSVRRGQPQHF
>TRBJ2-1|.|TRBV5-1
CASRPPGTSVAGEQFF
>TRBJ2-1|.|TRBV6-4
CASSDLPGLAREQFF
>TRBJ2-3|.|TRBV7-9
CASSLGLAGSDTQYF
>TRBJ1-5|.|TRBV4-1
CASSQRQGRDQPQHF